The rows below give T cell receptor beta chains drawn from one sample of a study of response to subunit inactivated influenza vaccine. In TCRdb, the RT-PCR reads were re-called with MiXCR into one record per CDR3 protein. There are roughly 650,000 distinct CDR3 sequences in the sample; 12% to 15% occur only once, and about 7.6% lies in the top ten. Here the sequenced sample was PBMCs from blood, taken less than 15 days before vaccination. The receptors derive from a man aged 45-60 years who received an inactivated influenza vaccine. Both conserved end residues are part of each CDR3. The order of the fields is J gene, clone size, D gene, V gene, CDR3 DNA, CDR3 protein. The D gene is left open where the match is weak. Only part of the rows carry a size: once, few, many, or a class if the clone is expanded.

J: TRBJ1-2
size: many
D: -
V: TRBV6-2/TRBV6-3
DNA: TGTGCCAGCAGTTACTCGTATGGCTACACCTTC
CDR3: CASSYSYGYTF

J: TRBJ2-2
size: few
D: TRBD2
V: TRBV12-3/TRBV12-4
DNA: TGTGCCAGCAGTCCTGGGGGACTAGCGGGAGGGGGCACCGGGGAGCTGTTTTTT
CDR3: CASSPGGLAGGGTGELFF

J: TRBJ1-5
size: few
D: -
V: TRBV27
DNA: TGTGCCAGCAGTTTCCACAATCAGCCCCAGCATTTT
CDR3: CASSFHNQPQHF

J: TRBJ2-2
size: few
D: -
V: TRBV20-1
DNA: TGCAGTGCTCACGACACGTCCGGGGAGCTGTTTTTT
CDR3: CSAHDTSGELFF

J: TRBJ2-2
size: few
D: -
V: TRBV19
DNA: TGTGCCAGTAGATTCACAAACACCGGGGAGCTGTTTTTT
CDR3: CASRFTNTGELFF

J: TRBJ2-5
size: many
D: -
V: TRBV12-3/TRBV12-4
DNA: TGTGCCAGCAGTCCACGACAGGTCCAAGAGACCCAGTACTTC
CDR3: CASSPRQVQETQYF

J: TRBJ2-7
size: -
D: TRBD2
V: TRBV20-1
DNA: TGCAGTGCTAGAGCCTCCGGGACTAGCGGGAGAAAATGGAGCGGCGAGCAGTACTTC
CDR3: CSARASGTSGRKWSGEQYF

J: TRBJ2-7
size: -
D: -
V: TRBV5-1
DNA: TGCGCCAGCAGCTTGGACCCAGGGACGAACGAGCAGTACTTC
CDR3: CASSLDPGTNEQYF

J: TRBJ2-7
size: -
D: TRBD1
V: TRBV4-1
DNA: TGCGCCAGCAGCCATGAACGGGTGACGGGACAGGCTTCCTACGAGCAGTACTTC
CDR3: CASSHERVTGQASYEQYF

J: TRBJ2-3
size: -
D: -
V: TRBV12-3/TRBV12-4
DNA: TGTGCCAGCACGAACCATAACACAGATACGCAGTATTTT
CDR3: CASTNHNTDTQYF

J: TRBJ1-4
size: -
D: -
V: TRBV20-1
DNA: TGCAGTGCTAGAGATTTCCAGGGCCCTACTGAAAAACTGTTTTTT
CDR3: CSARDFQGPTEKLFF

J: TRBJ1-2
size: few
D: -
V: TRBV5-1
DNA: TGCGCCAGCAGCGAGAACTATGGCTACACCTTC
CDR3: CASSENYGYTF

J: TRBJ1-1
size: -
D: -
V: TRBV6-1
DNA: TGTGCCAGCTTCCCCCCGGCAGGAATAGAAGCTTTCTTT
CDR3: CASFPPAGIEAFF

J: TRBJ1-1
size: -
D: -
V: TRBV19
DNA: TGTGCCAGTAGAACCGGGGGGGAGGTGGCCGGCACTGAAGCTTTCTTT
CDR3: CASRTGGEVAGTEAFF

J: TRBJ2-5
size: few
D: TRBD1
V: TRBV5-1
DNA: TGCGCCAGCAGCTGGACAGGGGCGGAGGAGACCCAGTACTTC
CDR3: CASSWTGAEETQYF

J: TRBJ2-5
size: few
D: -
V: TRBV4-1
DNA: TGCGCCAGCAGCCAAGAACCGGTGTTGGAGACCCAGTACTTC
CDR3: CASSQEPVLETQYF

J: TRBJ1-1
size: few
D: -
V: TRBV6-5
DNA: TGTGCCAGCAGTTACTCCCCGGGGGGACAAAACACTGAAGCTTTCTTT
CDR3: CASSYSPGGQNTEAFF

J: TRBJ2-1
size: -
D: -
V: TRBV5-1
DNA: TGCGCCAGCACCACGGGGGACTACAATGAGCAGTTCTTC
CDR3: CASTTGDYNEQFF